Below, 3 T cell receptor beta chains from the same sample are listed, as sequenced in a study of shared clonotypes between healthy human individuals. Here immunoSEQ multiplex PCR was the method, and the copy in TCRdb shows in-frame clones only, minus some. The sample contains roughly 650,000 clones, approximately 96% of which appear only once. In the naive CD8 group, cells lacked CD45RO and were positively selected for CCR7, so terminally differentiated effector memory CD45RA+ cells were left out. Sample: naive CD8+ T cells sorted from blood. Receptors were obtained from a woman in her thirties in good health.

CDR3 region: CSVVSGSQYEQYF. In DNA, the CDR3 is TGCAGCGTCGTTTCGGGCAGCCAATACGAGCAGTACTTC. The chain links TRBV29-1 to TRBJ2-7; D not certain. The germline V gene encodes CDR1 SQVTM and CDR2 ANQGSEA. V lost 6 bases to trimming and J lost 4 bases, with 16 bases between them. CDR3 size: 13 residues.

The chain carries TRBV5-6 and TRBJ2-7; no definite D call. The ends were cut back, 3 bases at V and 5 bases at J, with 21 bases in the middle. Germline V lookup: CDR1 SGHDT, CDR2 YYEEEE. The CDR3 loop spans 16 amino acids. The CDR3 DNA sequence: TGTGCCAGCAGCTGGGGTTCTCGCGGACGGTCGGACGAGCAGTACTTC. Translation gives CASSWGSRGRSDEQYF.

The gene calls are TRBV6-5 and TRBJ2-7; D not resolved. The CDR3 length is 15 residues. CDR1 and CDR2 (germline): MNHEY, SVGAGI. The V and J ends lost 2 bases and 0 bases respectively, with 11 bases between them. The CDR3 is CASSYGPERSYEQYF. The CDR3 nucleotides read TGTGCCAGCAGTTACGGGCCGGAGCGCTCCTACGAGCAGTACTTC.